Each of the 18 T cell receptor beta chains below was sequenced from the same sample in a study of cytomegalovirus exposure and HLA in healthy donors. The PCR was carried out with 60 Vbeta primers and 13 Jbeta primers. Profiling relied on immunoSEQ multiplex PCR, and the TCRdb table lists in-frame clones only, not all of them. The table records nearly 110,000 clones, less than 80% of them present only once. Input material: PBMCs. The receptors were sampled from a man between 60 and 75 years old in good health and CMV-seronegative.

This clone was found a few times. J is TRBJ2-5 and V is TRBV5-1; 9 bases align to TRBD1. V shed 4 bases, J shed 1 base, and the junction held 2 bases outside the gene matches. The CDR3 is made up of 14 amino acids. Per germline, CDR1 SGHRS and CDR2 YFSETQ. The CDR3 DNA sequence: TGCGCCAGCAGCCCACAGGGGGCCCAAGAGACCCAGTACTTC. Encoded protein: CASSPQGAQETQYF. Based on the CDR3 plus reference TRBV5-1 and TRBJ2-5, the full variable domain is KAGVTQTPRYLIKTRGQQVTLSCSPISGHRSVSWYQQTPGQGLQFLFEYFSETQRNKGNFPGRFSGRQFSNSRSEMNVSTLELGDSALYLCASSPQGAQETQYFGPGTRLLVL.

This chain uses TRBV5-1 with TRBJ2-3; D remains unclear. CDR1 is SGHRS and CDR2 is YFSETQ in the germline V gene. V lost 4 bases to trimming and J lost 2 bases, with 8 bases between them. There are 13 residues in the CDR3. CDR3 protein: CASSTSYTDTQYF. The CDR3 bases are TGCGCCAGCAGCACATCATACACAGATACGCAGTATTTT. The full variable domain, in which reference TRBV5-1 and TRBJ2-3 provide the parts outside the CDR3, is KAGVTQTPRYLIKTRGQQVTLSCSPISGHRSVSWYQQTPGQGLQFLFEYFSETQRNKGNFPGRFSGRQFSNSRSEMNVSTLELGDSALYLCASSTSYTDTQYFGPGTRLTVL.

This sequence joins TRBV7-2 and TRBJ2-1, with 10 bases fitting TRBD2. The CDR3 loop spans 16 amino acids. V was clipped by 5 bases and J by 4 bases; unmatched bases: 8. Germline assignment: CDR1 SGHTA and CDR2 FQGNSA. CDR3 protein: CASSPAGGGPYNEQFF. The CDR3 DNA sequence: TGTGCCAGCAGCCCAGCGGGAGGGGGGCCGTACAATGAGCAGTTCTTC.

This clone has a handful of counts. This sequence joins TRBV7-9 and TRBJ2-3; TRBD1 might be the D (7 bases). In germline, CDR1 is SEHNR, CDR2 FQNEAQ (reference sequence). Trimming pared 0 bases from V and 1 base from J, leaving 11 bases between. This CDR3 has 16 residues. CDR3 nucleotides: TGTGCCAGCAGCTTAGCCAGGGGGGCCGGCACAGATACGCAGTATTTT. The encoded protein is CASSLARGAGTDTQYF.

The genes are TRBV4-3 and TRBJ1-2, with a weak D call TRBD1 (5 bases). V was clipped by 3 bases and J by 8 bases, with 19 bases between them. The CDR3 contains 15 residues. Per germline, CDR1 LGHNA and CDR2 YSLEER. The CDR3: CASSHTGTFTGGYTF. In DNA form, the CDR3 reads TGCGCCAGCAGCCACACCGGGACTTTCACGGGAGGCTACACCTTC.

J is TRBJ2-3 and V is TRBV13, with 10 bases fitting TRBD1. After removal of 0 bases from V and 2 bases from J, the junction contained 11 bases not matched to a gene. Germline CDR1 and CDR2: PRHDT and FYEKMQ (reference sequence). This CDR3 spans 19 amino acids. The DNA of the CDR3 is TGTGCCAGCAGCTTAGGCAGGGGACAGGGGAACCTTTACACAGATACGCAGTATTTT. This gives the protein CASSLGRGQGNLYTDTQYF.

The chain combines TRBV2 with TRBJ1-2; perhaps TRBD1 as D (5 bases). Trimming cost V 8 bases and J 1 base, with 11 bases left between them. The CDR3 length is 13 residues. Germline CDR1 is SNHLY and CDR2 is FYNNEI. CDR3 bases: TGTGCCAGCCGAAGGGGCCTTAACTATGGCTACACCTTC. It codes for CASRRGLNYGYTF.

The V call is TRBV5-1, the J call TRBJ1-1; a weak D match, TRBD1 (5 bases). The CDR3 covers 13 residues. Trimming stripped 0 bases from V and 5 bases from J, with 8 bases between. CDR1 and CDR2 (germline): SGHRS, YFSETQ. CDR3 nucleotides: TGCGCCAGCAGCTTGGAAGGGGTTACTGAAGCTTTCTTT. Translated, it gives CASSLEGVTEAFF.

The V gene is TRBV6-1, the J gene TRBJ2-6; TRBD2 aligns across 7 bases. V shed 6 bases, J shed 2 bases, and the junction held 1 base outside the gene matches. Germline lookup yields CDR1 MNHNS and CDR2 SASEGT. This CDR3 has 14 residues. This CDR3 is CASRGGAGANVLTF. The CDR3 DNA is TGTGCCAGCAGGGGAGGGGCTGGGGCCAACGTCCTGACTTTC.

The chain employs TRBV5-1 and TRBJ2-3, with D possibly being TRBD2 (6 bases). The CDR3 runs 15 residues. Germline V CDR1 and CDR2: SGHRS, YFSETQ. V lost 2 bases to trimming and J lost 0 bases, with 10 bases between them. For the CDR3, the DNA is TGCGCCAGCAGCTTAGGACTAAGGAGCACAGATACGCAGTATTTT. Amino acid sequence: CASSLGLRSTDTQYF.

J is TRBJ2-3 and V is TRBV5-4; 8 bases align to TRBD1. Trimming at V came to 2 bases and at J to 1 base, leaving 3 bases not matched to a gene. Germline V CDR1 and CDR2: SGHNT, YYREEE (reference sequence). The CDR3 covers 15 residues. This chain's CDR3 is CASSFTGGGTDTQYF. The DNA for the CDR3 is TGTGCCAGCAGCTTCACAGGGGGTGGCACAGATACGCAGTATTTT.

Worth noting for this clone: Other DNA sequences of this sample code for an identical CDR3. For the CDR3, the DNA is TGCAGTGCTAGCAGGGGATACGAGCAGTACGTC. Its translation is CSASRGYEQYV. J is TRBJ2-7 and V is TRBV20-1; possibly TRBD1 for D (6 bases). With 3 bases removed from V and 4 bases from J, the gap between germline ends came to 7 bases. Germline lookup yields CDR1 DFQATT and CDR2 SNEGSKA (reference sequence). CDR3 length: 11 amino acids.

V usage is TRBV4-3 and J usage is TRBJ2-3; 8 positions match TRBD1. CDR1 LGHNA and CDR2 YSLEER come from the germline V gene. The CDR3 is 16 residues long. J lost 3 bases, V lost 6 bases, and 11 bases had no gene match. As DNA, the CDR3 is TGCGCCAGCAGGACAAATCGACAGGGGACTACAGATACGCAGTATTTT. Its translation: CASRTNRQGTTDTQYF.

The CDR3 coding sequence is TGTGCCAGCAGCCTCAGGATTGCGACTAATGAAAAACTGTTTTTT. Its protein is CASSLRIATNEKLFF. The V and J genes are TRBV28 and TRBJ1-4; D ambiguous. The germline CDR1 and CDR2 sequences are MDHEN and SYDVKM. Trimming removed 6 bases at V and 2 bases at J, with 13 bases between. This CDR3 is built from 15 residues.

The J gene is TRBJ2-2, the V gene TRBV4-1, with D possibly TRBD1 on 5 matching bases. In germline, CDR1 is MGHRA, CDR2 YSYEKL. The CDR3 runs to 15 residues. V lost 5 bases and J lost 4, with 14 bases in between. CDR3 DNA: TGCGCCAGCAGCATGTCCCCAGGGCTCACCGGGGAGCTGTTTTTT. Protein: CASSMSPGLTGELFF.

There are a few counts of this clone. The chain is built from TRBV7-2 and TRBJ1-4, with TRBD1 matching over 8 bases. From germline, CDR1 is SGHTA and CDR2 FQGNSA. The CDR3 loop spans 14 amino acids. With V trimmed by 5 bases and J by 5 bases, 4 bases remained unmatched. The CDR3 DNA sequence: TGTGCCAGCAGCCCCAGGACAGGGAATGAAAAACTGTTTTTT. Protein: CASSPRTGNEKLFF. The full variable domain, in which reference TRBV7-2 and TRBJ1-4 provide the parts outside the CDR3, is GAGVSQSPSNKVTEKGKDVELRCDPISGHTALYWYRQSLGQGLEFLIYFQGNSAPDKSGLPSDRFSAERTGGSVSTLTIQRTQQEDSAVYLCASSPRTGNEKLFFGSGTQLSVL.

The CDR3 DNA reads TGTGCCAGCAGCCAAACCGGGGGGGCCAAAAACATTCAGTACTTC. Its protein product is CASSQTGGAKNIQYF. The chain employs TRBV14 and TRBJ2-4, with 7 bases identical to TRBD2. The ends lost 2 bases at V and 1 base at J; junction bases unmatched: 2. Germline CDR1 SGHDN, CDR2 FVKESK. The CDR3 has 15 amino acids.

This chain uses TRBV11-2 with TRBJ1-6; no definite D call. V was shortened by 6 bases and J by 5 bases, with 14 bases between the two germline ends. This CDR3 is 15 amino acids long. CDR1 and CDR2 (germline): SGHAT, FQNNGV. This CDR3 reads CASRPGGENNSPLHF. The DNA for the CDR3 is TGTGCCAGCAGACCGGGCGGGGAAAATAATTCACCCCTCCACTTT.